This entry describes one T cell receptor (beta chain). Its cognate antigen is unknown. The data derive from a study of blood T cells in healthy people across ages. For the study at large: With template switching, about one barcoded beta molecule was captured per two T cells. General study findings and limits: Roughly linearly, TCR beta diversity per million T cells fell as age increased.

The germline V gene encodes CDR1 MNHEY and CDR2 SMNVEV (reference sequence). This CDR3 contains 15 residues. V trimming: 3 bases; J trimming: 11 bases; junction bases outside the gene matches: 14. Aged roughly 6 to 100, donors were systemically healthy Caucasians from Russia. Alongside a J-beta primer mix, a sample-barcoded 5' primer served in a second PCR lasting roughly 6 to 12 cycles. TCRdb ran MiXCR on the 5' RACE reads and lists one entry per CDR3 protein. The table shows about 670,000 distinct CDR3 sequences, with around 52% occurring only once. The chain couples TRBV27 to TRBJ2-5; 8 bases fit TRBD2. The clonotype was recovered from a woman older than 75 in good health. Sequences were obtained from blood. CDR3 region: CASSFAGTRLYVQYF. For the CDR3, the DNA is TGTGCCAGCAGTTTCGCCGGGACTAGATTATATGTGCAGTACTTC.